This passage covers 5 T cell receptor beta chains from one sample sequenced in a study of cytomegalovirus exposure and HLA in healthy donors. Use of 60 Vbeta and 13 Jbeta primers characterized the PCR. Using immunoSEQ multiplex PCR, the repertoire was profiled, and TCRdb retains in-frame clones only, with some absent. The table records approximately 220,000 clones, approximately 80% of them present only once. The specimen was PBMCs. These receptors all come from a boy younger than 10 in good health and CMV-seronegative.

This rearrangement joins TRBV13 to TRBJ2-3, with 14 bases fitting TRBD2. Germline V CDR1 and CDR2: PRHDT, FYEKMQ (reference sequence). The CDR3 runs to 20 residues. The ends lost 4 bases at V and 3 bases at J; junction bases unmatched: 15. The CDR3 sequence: CASSSRLAGGPAFLTDTQYF. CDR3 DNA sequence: TGTGCCAGCAGCTCCAGACTAGCGGGGGGGCCAGCGTTCTTAACAGATACGCAGTATTTT.

CDR3: CASSPAASRGSEQYF. The CDR3 DNA follows: TGTGCCAGCAGTCCAGCCGCCTCCCGCGGTAGCGAGCAGTACTTC. The V gene is TRBV27, the J gene TRBJ2-7; D is undetermined. CDR1 MNHEY and CDR2 SMNVEV come from the germline V gene (reference sequence). V was shortened by 5 bases and J by 6 bases, with 20 bases between the two germline ends. CDR3 length: 15 amino acids.

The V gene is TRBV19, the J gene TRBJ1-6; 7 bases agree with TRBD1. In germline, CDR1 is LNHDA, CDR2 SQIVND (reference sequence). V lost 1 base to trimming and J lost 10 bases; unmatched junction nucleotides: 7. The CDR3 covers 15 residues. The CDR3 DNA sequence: TGTGCCAGTAGTATAGGAGGCAGGGGGAAATCACCCCTCCACTTT. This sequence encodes CASSIGGRGKSPLHF.

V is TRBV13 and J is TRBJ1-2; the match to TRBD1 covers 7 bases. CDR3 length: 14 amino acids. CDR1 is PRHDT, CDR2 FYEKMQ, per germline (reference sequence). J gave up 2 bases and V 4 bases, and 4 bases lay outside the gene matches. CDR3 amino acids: CASSSTTGNYGYTF. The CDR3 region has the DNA TGTGCCAGCAGCTCCACGACAGGGAACTATGGCTACACCTTC.

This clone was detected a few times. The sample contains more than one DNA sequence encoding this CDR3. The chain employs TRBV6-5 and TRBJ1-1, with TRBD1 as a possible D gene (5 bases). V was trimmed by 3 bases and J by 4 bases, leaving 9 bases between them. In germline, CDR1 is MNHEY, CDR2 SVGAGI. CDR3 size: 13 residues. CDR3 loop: CASSYGGGTEAFF. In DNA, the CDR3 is TGTGCCAGCAGTTATGGGGGGGGCACTGAAGCTTTCTTT.